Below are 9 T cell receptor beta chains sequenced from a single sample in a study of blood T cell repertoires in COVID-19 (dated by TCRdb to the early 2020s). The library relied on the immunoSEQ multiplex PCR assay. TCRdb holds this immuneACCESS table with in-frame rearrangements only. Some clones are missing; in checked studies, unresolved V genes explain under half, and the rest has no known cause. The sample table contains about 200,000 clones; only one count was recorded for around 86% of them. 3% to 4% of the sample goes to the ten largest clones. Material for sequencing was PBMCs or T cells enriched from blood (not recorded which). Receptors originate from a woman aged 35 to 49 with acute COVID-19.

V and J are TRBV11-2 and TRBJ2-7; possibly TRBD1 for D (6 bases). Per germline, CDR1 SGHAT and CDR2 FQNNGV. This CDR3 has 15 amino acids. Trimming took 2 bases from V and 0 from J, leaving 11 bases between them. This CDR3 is CASSLSDSSSYEQYF. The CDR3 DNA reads TGTGCCAGCAGCTTATCGGACAGTAGCTCCTACGAGCAGTACTTC.

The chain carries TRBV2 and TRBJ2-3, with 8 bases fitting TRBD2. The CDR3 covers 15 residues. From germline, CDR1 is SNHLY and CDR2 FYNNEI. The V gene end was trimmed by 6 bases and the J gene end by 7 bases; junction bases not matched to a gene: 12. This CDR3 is CASSPLPAGGNTQYF. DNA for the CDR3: TGTGCCAGCAGCCCCCTCCCGGCGGGGGGAAATACGCAGTATTTT.

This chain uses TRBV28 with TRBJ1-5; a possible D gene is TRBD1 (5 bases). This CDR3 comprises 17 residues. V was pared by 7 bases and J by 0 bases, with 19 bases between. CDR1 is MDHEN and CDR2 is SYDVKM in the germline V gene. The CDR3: CASKSGSKLNSNQPQHF. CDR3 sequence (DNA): TGTGCCAGCAAATCAGGGTCAAAATTGAATAGCAATCAGCCCCAGCATTTT. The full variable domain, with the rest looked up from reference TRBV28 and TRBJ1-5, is DVKVTQSSRYLVKRTGEKVFLECVQDMDHENMFWYRQDPGLGLRLIYFSYDVKMKEKGDIPEGYSVSREKKERFSLILESASTNQTSMYLCASKSGSKLNSNQPQHFGDGTRLSIL.

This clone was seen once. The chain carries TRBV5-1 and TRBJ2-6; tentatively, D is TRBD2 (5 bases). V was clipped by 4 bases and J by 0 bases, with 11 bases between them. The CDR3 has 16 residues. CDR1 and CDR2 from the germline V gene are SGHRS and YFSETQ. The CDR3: CASSITRVSGANVLTF. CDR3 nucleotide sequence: TGCGCCAGCAGCATCACGAGGGTCTCTGGGGCCAACGTCCTGACTTTC.

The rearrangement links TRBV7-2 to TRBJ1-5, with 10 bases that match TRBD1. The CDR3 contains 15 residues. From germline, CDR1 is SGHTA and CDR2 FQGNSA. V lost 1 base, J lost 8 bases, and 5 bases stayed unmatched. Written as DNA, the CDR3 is TGTGCCAGCAGCTTAGGACAGGGGGCAATGGAGCCCCAGCATTTT. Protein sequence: CASSLGQGAMEPQHF. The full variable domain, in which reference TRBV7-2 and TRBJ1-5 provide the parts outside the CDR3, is GAGVSQSPSNKVTEKGKDVELRCDPISGHTALYWYRQSLGQGLEFLIYFQGNSAPDKSGLPSDRFSAERTGGSVSTLTIQRTQQEDSAVYLCASSLGQGAMEPQHFGDGTRLSIL.

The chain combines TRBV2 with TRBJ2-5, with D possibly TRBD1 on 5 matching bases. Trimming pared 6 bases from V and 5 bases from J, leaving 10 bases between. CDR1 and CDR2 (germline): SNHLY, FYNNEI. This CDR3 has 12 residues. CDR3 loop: CASRSGLETQYF. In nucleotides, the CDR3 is TGTGCCAGCAGGTCAGGGTTGGAGACCCAGTACTTC.

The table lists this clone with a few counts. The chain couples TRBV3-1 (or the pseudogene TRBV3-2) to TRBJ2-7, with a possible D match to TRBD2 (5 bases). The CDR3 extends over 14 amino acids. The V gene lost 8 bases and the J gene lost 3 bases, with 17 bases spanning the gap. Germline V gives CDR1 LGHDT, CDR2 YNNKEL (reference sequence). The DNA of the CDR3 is TGTGCCAGCCGTCGAGAGCCCGGGGACTACGAGCAGTACTTC. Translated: CASRREPGDYEQYF.

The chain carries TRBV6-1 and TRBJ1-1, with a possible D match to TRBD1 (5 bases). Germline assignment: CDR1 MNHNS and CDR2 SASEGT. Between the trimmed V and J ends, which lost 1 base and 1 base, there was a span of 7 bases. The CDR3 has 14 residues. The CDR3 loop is CASSEGQRNTEAFF. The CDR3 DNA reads TGTGCCAGCAGTGAAGGACAGCGGAACACTGAAGCTTTCTTT.

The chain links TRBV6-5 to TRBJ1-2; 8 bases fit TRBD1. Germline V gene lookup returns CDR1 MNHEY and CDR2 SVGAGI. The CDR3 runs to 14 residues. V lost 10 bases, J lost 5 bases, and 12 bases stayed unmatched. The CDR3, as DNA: TGTGCCACCCGTCCGGGACAGGTCACTTATGGCTACACCTTC. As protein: CATRPGQVTYGYTF.